The 28 T cell receptor beta chains below were found in one sample sequenced in a study of naive and memory T cell subsets. Amplification of ligated cDNA took four PCR rounds with SP2 and nested alpha and beta constant primers. Each CDR3 protein is one row after TCRdb ran MiXCR on the 5' RACE reads. The data contain tens of thousands of distinct CDR3 sequences, more than 6.5% of them singletons. TCR cDNA received a 3' ligated oligonucleotide that carried a UMI. Receptor source: a female donor in good health.

This clonotype was seen at least ten times. The rearrangement uses TRBV12-3 or TRBV12-4 and TRBJ2-5; 7 bases match TRBD1. The CDR3 has 14 amino acids. The V and J ends lost 5 bases and 2 bases, in that order; junction bases with no gene match: 5. The CDR3 loop is CASSPQGQQETQYF. Here the CDR3 DNA reads TGTGCCAGCAGTCCCCAGGGACAGCAAGAGACCCAGTACTTC.

This clonotype was seen more than once but under ten times. The rearrangement links TRBV28 to TRBJ2-7; TRBD1 matches at 10 bases. The CDR3 spans 19 residues. V shed 5 bases, J shed 6 bases, and the junction held 22 bases outside the gene matches. Germline CDR1 MDHEN, CDR2 SYDVKM. The CDR3 sequence is CASSPSSRQGALGVLEQYF. CDR3 sequence (DNA): TGTGCCAGCAGTCCATCCTCTAGACAGGGGGCACTGGGGGTCCTCGAGCAGTACTTC. The entire variable domain, with the rest obtained from reference TRBV28 and TRBJ2-7, is as follows: DVKVTQSSRYLVKRTGEKVFLECVQDMDHENMFWYRQDPGLGLRLIYFSYDVKMKEKGDIPEGYSVSREKKERFSLILESASTNQTSMYLCASSPSSRQGALGVLEQYFGPGTRLTVT.

This clonotype was seen many times. V usage is TRBV28 and J usage is TRBJ1-1, with D tentatively TRBD1 (5 bases). Germline V CDR1 and CDR2: MDHEN, SYDVKM. The CDR3 extends over 13 amino acids. The V end was cut by 3 bases, the J end by 4 bases, with 9 bases between. This CDR3 reads CASSLAGRTEAFF. Written as DNA, the CDR3 is TGTGCCAGCAGTTTGGCAGGGCGCACTGAAGCTTTCTTT.

At least ten counts were recorded for this clonotype. The rearrangement joins TRBV6-5 to TRBJ2-2; D is tentatively TRBD1 or TRBD2 (5 bases each). This CDR3 has 14 residues. Germline CDR1 is MNHEY and CDR2 is SVGAGI. The V gene lost 0 bases and the J gene lost 7 bases, with 9 bases spanning the gap. The CDR3 coding sequence is TGTGCCAGCAGTTACTCGGGGGTGGTCGGGGAGCTGTTTTTT. Translating gives CASSYSGVVGELFF.

J is TRBJ2-2 and V is TRBV28; D might be TRBD1 (6 bases). CDR3 size: 16 residues. The germline V gene encodes CDR1 MDHEN and CDR2 SYDVKM. V was clipped by 6 bases and J by 4 bases, with 18 bases between them. The CDR3: CASRITGTASTGELFF. In nucleotides, the CDR3 is TGTGCCAGCAGGATTACAGGGACCGCGTCCACCGGGGAGCTGTTTTTT.

This clonotype has a count of ten or more. The CDR3: CASRPGRTGPLFF. Here the CDR3 DNA reads TGTGCCAGCAGACCCGGCAGGACAGGTCCACTGTTTTTT. This rearrangement joins TRBV28 to TRBJ2-2, with TRBD1 identical over 7 bases. Looked up from germline, CDR1 is MDHEN and CDR2 is SYDVKM. V was clipped by 6 bases and J by 14 bases; unmatched bases: 12. The CDR3 totals 13 residues. The whole variable domain, filled in from reference TRBV28 and TRBJ2-2, reads DVKVTQSSRYLVKRTGEKVFLECVQDMDHENMFWYRQDPGLGLRLIYFSYDVKMKEKGDIPEGYSVSREKKERFSLILESASTNQTSMYLCASRPGRTGPLFFGEGSRLTVL.

The chain has TRBV19 and TRBJ2-1; 10 bases are a match to TRBD2. The CDR3 consists of 16 residues. Germline V lookup: CDR1 LNHDA, CDR2 SQIVND (reference sequence). V gave up 2 bases and J gave up 7 bases; unmatched junction bases: 8. CDR3 nucleotides: TGTGCCAGTAGTATACTAGCGGGAGTTTTGGGGAATGAGCAGTTCTTC. Translated: CASSILAGVLGNEQFF.

V usage is TRBV27 and J usage is TRBJ1-1; TRBD1 might be the D (6 bases). V was shortened by 7 bases and J by 4 bases, with 13 bases between the two germline ends. Germline V gene sequence: CDR1 MNHEY, CDR2 SMNVEV (reference sequence). The CDR3 is 13 residues long. CDR3 loop: CASNVGGGTEAFF. Written as DNA, the CDR3 is TGTGCCAGCAATGTGGGAGGGGGCACTGAAGCTTTCTTT.

This clonotype was seen more than once but under ten times. The V gene is TRBV5-6, the J gene TRBJ1-1; D is undetermined. CDR1 and CDR2 from the germline V gene are SGHDT and YYEEEE. Between the trimmed V and J ends, which lost 1 base and 10 bases, there was a span of 8 bases. The CDR3 contains 11 residues. The CDR3 DNA reads as TGTGCCAGCAGCTTGACAGTGGCAGCTTTCTTT. Residues: CASSLTVAAFF.

This clonotype showed up just a few times. The chain carries TRBV29-1 and TRBJ2-2; D is perhaps TRBD1 (6 bases). Germline loops: CDR1 SQVTM, CDR2 ANQGSEA. CDR3 size: 14 residues. V lost 3 bases and J 0 bases, leaving 8 bases between the germline ends. The DNA of the CDR3 is TGCAGCGTTGAGGGGACAACGAACACCGGGGAGCTGTTTTTT. It is translated as CSVEGTTNTGELFF.

The gene calls are TRBV13 and TRBJ2-1, with 7 bases matching TRBD2. V gave up 4 bases and J gave up 5 bases; unmatched junction bases: 11. The CDR3 runs to 16 residues. Germline V lookup: CDR1 PRHDT, CDR2 FYEKMQ (reference sequence). The CDR3: CASSSGRAWVDNEQFF. The CDR3, as DNA: TGTGCCAGCAGCTCAGGGAGGGCTTGGGTGGACAATGAGCAGTTCTTC.

This clonotype was seen more than once but under ten times. V gene TRBV10-3 combines with J gene TRBJ2-7, with 12 bases fitting TRBD2. Germline V gives CDR1 ENHRY, CDR2 SYGVKD. Unmatched junction bases numbered 11, after V lost 3 bases and J lost 2 bases. The CDR3 covers 18 residues. The CDR3 DNA follows: TGTGCCATCAGTGAAGGCAGCTGGACTAGCGGGGTAACCTACGAGCAGTACTTC. It encodes CAISEGSWTSGVTYEQYF.

This clonotype was seen only a few times. This chain uses TRBV29-1 with TRBJ2-2, with TRBD2 identical over 8 bases. V shed 3 bases, J shed 1 base, and the junction held 4 bases outside the gene matches. CDR1 is SQVTM, CDR2 ANQGSEA, per germline. The CDR3 extends over 15 amino acids. The CDR3 DNA reads TGCAGCGTTGATAGCGGGATAGAGAACACCGGGGAGCTGTTTTTT. This sequence encodes CSVDSGIENTGELFF.

This clonotype came up many times. The CDR3 spells CSYEDRRQSMGYTF. In DNA form, the CDR3 reads TGCAGCTACGAGGACAGGCGGCAGTCTATGGGCTACACCTTC. The chain is built from TRBV29-1 and TRBJ1-2; the match to TRBD1 covers 7 bases. The J segment lost 8 bases and the V segment lost 8 bases, leaving 17 bases of the junction unmatched. This CDR3 comprises 14 residues. Germline V gives CDR1 SQVTM, CDR2 ANQGSEA.

This clonotype showed up just a few times. V is TRBV18 and J is TRBJ1-6, with D hard to call. The V end was cut by 6 bases, the J end by 5 bases, with 5 bases between. Germline V gene lookup returns CDR1 KGHSH and CDR2 LQKENI. The CDR3 is made up of 12 amino acids. CDR3 protein: CASSPDNSPLHF. CDR3 coding DNA: TGTGCCAGCTCCCCCGATAATTCACCCCTCCACTTT.

This clonotype was recorded a few times. V usage is TRBV20-1 and J usage is TRBJ1-5; D is uncertain. V was pared by 3 bases and J by 5 bases, with 11 bases between. The length of the CDR3 is 13 residues. Germline V lookup: CDR1 DFQATT, CDR2 SNEGSKA (reference sequence). CDR3 nucleotide sequence: TGCAGTGCTAGGTCCCAGGTATATCAGCCCCAGCATTTT. Amino acid sequence: CSARSQVYQPQHF.

This chain uses TRBV7-2 with TRBJ2-3, with 10 bases lining up with TRBD2. There are 19 residues in the CDR3. Germline V gives CDR1 SGHTA, CDR2 FQGNSA. The trim removed 4 bases at V and 2 bases at J, leaving 15 bases unmatched. The CDR3 DNA follows: TGTGCCAGCAGCTCGGGGGTAGCGGGAGGAGGGGGGGTCACAGATACGCAGTATTTT. Protein sequence: CASSSGVAGGGGVTDTQYF.

This clonotype was detected many times. The chain carries TRBV14 and TRBJ1-1, with D maybe TRBD1 (5 bases). This CDR3 contains 16 residues. In germline, CDR1 is SGHDN, CDR2 FVKESK. Trimming pared 4 bases from V and 6 bases from J, leaving 21 bases between. This chain's CDR3 is CASSLQTDPAWAEAFF. CDR3 nucleotides: TGTGCCAGCAGCCTTCAGACAGACCCGGCTTGGGCTGAAGCTTTCTTT.

The chain combines TRBV2 with TRBJ2-3; D is ambiguous. The CDR3 is made up of 15 amino acids. Germline loops: CDR1 SNHLY, CDR2 FYNNEI. V was clipped by 8 bases and J by 0 bases, with 15 bases between them. This CDR3 reads CASRPQGRSTDTQYF. The CDR3 bases are TGTGCCAGCCGACCACAAGGACGGAGCACAGATACGCAGTATTTT.

The genes are TRBV4-1 and TRBJ1-4; TRBD1 is a possible D gene (5 bases). The CDR3 runs 14 residues. V was trimmed by 9 bases and J by 6 bases, leaving 17 bases between them. Germline loops: CDR1 MGHRA, CDR2 YSYEKL. The CDR3 here is CARWTGGRDEKLFF. CDR3 nucleotides: TGCGCCAGGTGGACCGGGGGGAGAGATGAAAAACTGTTTTTT.

In its sample, this clonotype was seen many times. The chain carries TRBV5-1 and TRBJ1-1, with D unclear. Trimming took off 0 bases at V and 2 bases at J, with 11 bases between the two ends. The CDR3 covers 15 residues. Germline loops: CDR1 SGHRS, CDR2 YFSETQ. Here the CDR3 DNA reads TGCGCCAGCAGCTTGGGCGGCAGAACCAACACTGAAGCTTTCTTT. Its protein is CASSLGGRTNTEAFF.

This clonotype was detected a few times. This chain links TRBV5-1 with TRBJ2-3, with 12 bases identical to TRBD2. This CDR3 is 16 amino acids long. The J segment lost 2 bases and the V segment lost 6 bases, leaving 7 bases of the junction unmatched. Germline CDR1 and CDR2: SGHRS and YFSETQ. The DNA for the CDR3 is TGCGCCAGCAACGGCCGACTAGCGGGGGTCACAGATACGCAGTATTTT. Its translation is CASNGRLAGVTDTQYF.

This clonotype has a handful of counts. The rearrangement joins TRBV28 to TRBJ2-7; a weak D match, TRBD1 (6 bases). Germline lookup yields CDR1 MDHEN and CDR2 SYDVKM. V lost 6 bases and J 2 bases, leaving 8 bases between the germline ends. This CDR3 has 12 residues. In DNA form, the CDR3 reads TGTGCCAGCAGCCCAGGGGCCTACGAGCAGTACTTC. Translation gives CASSPGAYEQYF.

The chain recombines TRBV5-6 with TRBJ2-2, with 10 positions matching TRBD2. Germline lookup yields CDR1 SGHDT and CDR2 YYEEEE. Germline trimming cut 3 bases from V and 2 bases from J; bases unmatched to any gene: 7. The CDR3 totals 17 residues. The CDR3 DNA reads TGTGCCAGCAGCTCGCTAGCGGGGGAACGAAACACCGGGGAGCTGTTTTTT. It codes for CASSSLAGERNTGELFF.

This clonotype was recorded a few times. The genes are TRBV24-1 and TRBJ2-6, with unresolved D. V lost 5 bases, J lost 1 base, and 5 bases lay in between. Germline assignment: CDR1 KGHDR and CDR2 SFDVKD. This CDR3 is 14 amino acids long. The CDR3 region has the DNA TGTGCCACCAGTGCAGCATCTGGGGCCAACGTCCTGACTTTC. This codes for CATSAASGANVLTF.

This clonotype was counted many times. The chain joins TRBV6-5 to TRBJ1-2; unclear D gene. Deletions cut 5 bases from V and 7 bases from J, with 20 bases between. CDR3 length: 15 residues. CDR1 and CDR2 (germline): MNHEY, SVGAGI. The CDR3 sequence is CASSRAGSRSVGYTF. CDR3 DNA: TGTGCCAGCAGTCGGGCGGGCTCCCGCTCGGTTGGCTACACCTTC.

This clonotype was counted many times. This chain connects TRBV9 to TRBJ1-1; no clear D. V dropped 0 bases and J dropped 5 bases, with 11 bases sitting between them. The CDR3 consists of 14 residues. Germline V gene lookup returns CDR1 SGDLS and CDR2 YYNGEE. In DNA form, the CDR3 reads TGTGCCAGCAGCGTAGGTCGGTCATGGACTGAAGCTTTCTTT. It codes for CASSVGRSWTEAFF.

The rearrangement joins TRBV10-3 to TRBJ1-5; possible D gene TRBD1, 5 bases. This CDR3 spans 14 amino acids. CDR1 and CDR2 from the germline V gene are ENHRY and SYGVKD. V was clipped by 2 bases and J by 4 bases, with 9 bases between them. The CDR3 nucleotides read TGTGCCATCAGTGAGGGGGACGGTAATCAGCCCCAGCATTTT. Encoded protein: CAISEGDGNQPQHF.